One and the same sample provided the 32 T cell receptor beta chains below, sequenced in a study of early T cells in non-severe SARS-CoV-2 infection. A single record per CDR3 protein comes from TCRdb applying MiXCR to the 5' RACE reads. Here the sample spans 25,000 to 35,000 distinct CDR3 sequences, 4.7% being singletons. The sequencing input was whole blood. Receptors were obtained from an adult who was a healthcare worker with PCR-confirmed SARS-CoV-2 infection or an uninfected control (not recorded which).

The rearrangement links TRBV7-2 to TRBJ2-1; either TRBD1 or TRBD2 may supply D (6 bases each). The CDR3 runs to 15 residues. The germline V gene has CDR1 SGHTA and CDR2 FQGNSA. V lost 0 bases and J 3 bases, leaving 9 bases between the germline ends. The CDR3 region is CASSLAGGRYNEQFF. CDR3 sequence (DNA): TGTGCCAGCAGCTTAGCGGGGGGCCGCTACAATGAGCAGTTCTTC.

This clonotype came up many times. V gene TRBV7-9 combines with J gene TRBJ1-1, with D hard to call. CDR3 size: 12 residues. Germline CDR1 reads SEHNR; CDR2 reads FQNEAQ (reference sequence). Deletions cut 5 bases from V and 6 bases from J, with 10 bases between. CDR3 in amino acids: CASSAGSSEAFF. In DNA, the CDR3 is TGTGCCAGCAGCGCCGGTAGCTCTGAAGCTTTCTTT.

This clonotype was seen ten or more times. The V call is TRBV30, the J call TRBJ2-6; TRBD1 or TRBD2 may be the D gene (6 bases each). The V gene lost 0 bases and the J gene lost 0 bases, with 9 bases spanning the gap. Germline loops: CDR1 GTSNPN, CDR2 SVGIG (reference sequence). CDR3 length: 16 amino acids. The DNA for the CDR3 is TGTGCCTGGAGTGTAGGGGGGCTCTCTGGGGCCAACGTCCTGACTTTC. Protein product: CAWSVGGLSGANVLTF. Full variable domain (missing parts from reference TRBV30 and TRBJ2-6): SQTIHQWPATLVQPVGSPLSLECTVEGTSNPNLYWYRQAAGRGLQLLFYSVGIGQISSEVPQNLSASRPQDRQFILSSKKLLLSDSGFYLCAWSVGGLSGANVLTFGAGSRLTVL.

This sequence joins TRBV27 and TRBJ1-2; 7 bases are a match to TRBD1. Germline-derived CDR1 and CDR2 are MNHEY and SMNVEV (reference sequence). The junction had 8 bases not matched to a gene; V was cut back by 6 bases and J by 4 bases. The CDR3 is made up of 14 amino acids. The CDR3 protein is CASSTTGTAYGYTF. The CDR3 coding sequence is TGTGCCAGCAGCACGACCGGGACAGCCTATGGCTACACCTTC.

Ten or more counts support this clonotype. In DNA form, the CDR3 reads TGTGCCAGCAGTGAAGTTGCAGGACCCACAGATACGCAGTATTTT. Encoded protein: CASSEVAGPTDTQYF. This chain uses TRBV6-1 with TRBJ2-3; D is unclear. The germline V and J ends were trimmed by 1 base and 2 bases, with 10 bases remaining between them. The length of the CDR3 is 15 residues. The germline gives CDR1 MNHNS, CDR2 SASEGT.

A few counts support this clonotype. The genes are TRBV7-6 and TRBJ2-2, with D maybe TRBD2 (6 bases). V was trimmed by 2 bases and J by 3 bases, leaving 10 bases between them. This CDR3 has 15 residues. CDR1 is SGHVS, CDR2 FNYEAQ, per germline. The CDR3 nucleotides read TGTGCCAGCAGCTTAAGGAGGGGTGACACCGGGGAGCTGTTTTTT. Residues: CASSLRRGDTGELFF.

This clonotype has at least ten counts. This chain joins TRBV12-3 or TRBV12-4 and TRBJ2-1, with 10 bases identical to TRBD2. This CDR3 is 14 amino acids long. Trimming cost V 7 bases and J 3 bases; bases outside gene matches: 3. In DNA form, the CDR3 reads TGTGCCAGCAATGAGCGGGGGGGCTACAATGAGCAGTTCTTC. This encodes CASNERGGYNEQFF.

There are many counts of this clonotype. The chain couples TRBV6-2 or TRBV6-3 to TRBJ2-7; no clear D gene. Germline lookup yields CDR1 MNHEY and CDR2 SVGEGT. The CDR3 spans 14 residues. V lost 0 bases to trimming and J lost 2 bases, with 8 bases between them. The CDR3 here is CASSYSAGPYEQYF. In nucleotides, the CDR3 is TGTGCCAGCAGTTACTCGGCAGGTCCCTACGAGCAGTACTTC.

In its sample, this clonotype was seen many times. This chain connects TRBV21-1 to TRBJ1-2; the table's D gene call, TRBD1, was not cross checked with the DNA. TRBV21-1 represents a pseudogene. This CDR3 has 15 amino acids. The CDR3 DNA reads TGTGCCAGCAGCTCGGGGACAGGGCTAGACTATGGCTACACCTTC. It is translated as CASSSGTGLDYGYTF.

This clonotype was seen at least ten times. The rearrangement links TRBV20-1 to TRBJ1-2; D gene unclear. This CDR3 has 12 residues. CDR1 is DFQATT, CDR2 SNEGSKA, per germline (reference sequence). V was shortened by 1 base and J by 8 bases, with 11 bases between the two germline ends. The CDR3 DNA follows: TGCAGTGCTAGAGTAACCCAAGGAGGCTACACCTTC. As protein: CSARVTQGGYTF.

This clonotype showed up many times. This CDR3 reads CSARGVNQETQYF. In nucleotides, the CDR3 is TGCAGTGCTAGAGGAGTTAACCAAGAGACCCAGTACTTC. The V and J genes are TRBV20-1 and TRBJ2-5; D not resolved. The V gene's germline CDR1 is DFQATT and CDR2 SNEGSKA (reference sequence). V dropped 1 base and J dropped 0 bases, with 6 bases sitting between them. The CDR3 spans 13 residues.

This clonotype was counted only a few times. The J gene is TRBJ2-7, the V gene TRBV7-9; perhaps TRBD2 as D (6 bases). V lost 5 bases and J 6 bases, leaving 11 bases between the germline ends. Germline loops: CDR1 SEHNR, CDR2 FQNEAQ (reference sequence). This CDR3 has 12 residues. The CDR3 here is CASSAAGGEQYF. CDR3 in DNA: TGTGCCAGCAGCGCTGCCGGGGGCGAGCAGTACTTC.

This clonotype was seen many times. V usage is TRBV20-1 and J usage is TRBJ1-2; 9 nucleotides match TRBD1. The germline V gene has CDR1 DFQATT and CDR2 SNEGSKA (reference sequence). This CDR3 region has 12 residues. CDR3 DNA: TGCAGAACGGGACAGGGAGAGTATGGCTACACCTTC. Amino acids: CRTGQGEYGYTF.

Many counts were recorded for this clonotype. This rearrangement joins TRBV15 to TRBJ1-2, with D maybe TRBD1 (5 bases). Between the trimmed V and J ends, which lost 5 bases and 3 bases, there was a span of 13 bases. CDR3 length: 14 amino acids. Looked up from germline, CDR1 is LNHNV and CDR2 is YYDKDF (reference sequence). The CDR3 coding sequence is TGTGCCACCAGCTTAGACAGACGCTACTATGGCTACACCTTC. Protein product: CATSLDRRYYGYTF.

This clonotype was recorded many times. J is TRBJ2-7 and V is TRBV7-9; no clear D. Per the germline V gene, CDR1 is SEHNR and CDR2 is FQNEAQ (reference sequence). The CDR3 spans 12 residues. V lost 6 bases and J lost 7, with 13 bases in between. The CDR3 here is CASSYNLAEQYF. DNA of the CDR3: TGTGCCAGCAGTTACAATCTTGCGGAGCAGTACTTC.

The chain combines TRBV18 with TRBJ2-5; D call uncertain. Trimming pared 3 bases from V and 2 bases from J, leaving 4 bases between. The germline V gene has CDR1 KGHSH and CDR2 LQKENI. The CDR3 has 12 residues. CDR3 coding DNA: TGTGCCAGCTCACCTACTCAAGAGACCCAGTACTTC. Its protein is CASSPTQETQYF.

The rearrangement joins TRBV11-2 to TRBJ2-4; TRBD2 matches at 10 bases. The CDR3 runs 17 residues. Looked up from germline, CDR1 is SGHAT and CDR2 is FQNNGV. Trimming cost V 0 bases and J 8 bases; bases outside gene matches: 10. CDR3 in DNA: TGTGCCAGCAGCTTAGATCGGCTAGCGGGGGTGGTTGACATTCAGTACTTC. It specifies CASSLDRLAGVVDIQYF.

The J gene is TRBJ2-3, the V gene TRBV11-2; 8 nucleotides agree with TRBD1. CDR1 and CDR2 from the germline V gene are SGHAT and FQNNGV. The CDR3 extends over 15 amino acids. V lost 6 bases, J lost 1 base, and 6 bases stayed unmatched. CDR3 sequence: CASRQGGRGTDTQYF. CDR3 sequence (DNA): TGTGCCAGCAGACAGGGGGGTCGGGGCACAGATACGCAGTATTTT.

This clonotype was seen ten or more times. The V gene is TRBV6-2 or TRBV6-3, the J gene TRBJ2-2; TRBD1 matches at 7 bases. The CDR3 spans 16 residues. Trimming took 6 bases from V and 0 from J; bases not matched to a gene: 7. The V gene's germline CDR1 is MNHEY and CDR2 SVGEGT. The CDR3, as DNA: TGTGCCAGCAGCCTACAGGGGTTAACGAACACCGGGGAGCTGTTTTTT. This gives the protein CASSLQGLTNTGELFF.

This clonotype was seen many times. The chain links TRBV28 to TRBJ2-7; the D call may be TRBD1 or TRBD2 (5 bases each). Germline CDR1 and CDR2: MDHEN and SYDVKM. The CDR3 totals 16 residues. V dropped 6 bases and J dropped 2 bases, with 20 bases sitting between them. The CDR3 coding sequence is TGTGCCAGCAGCATAGGGACGGTGCGGGCGACCTACGAGCAGTACTTC. Residues: CASSIGTVRATYEQYF.

In its sample, this clonotype was seen many times. This chain connects TRBV4-2 to TRBJ2-7; D is uncertain. The CDR3 sequence is 13 residues long. Trimming stripped 3 bases from V and 3 bases from J, with 9 bases between. Germline CDR1 and CDR2: LGHNA and YNFKEQ. The CDR3 region has the DNA TGTGCCAGCAGCCATCCCGGAAACTACGAGCAGTACTTC. Amino acid sequence: CASSHPGNYEQYF.

This clonotype was seen many times. The chain uses TRBV30 and TRBJ2-5; D ambiguous. The CDR3 has 11 amino acids. From germline, CDR1 is GTSNPN and CDR2 SVGIG (reference sequence). Trimming took 2 bases from V and 5 from J, leaving 6 bases between them. The CDR3 region has the DNA TGTGCCTGGAGTTTTCCGGAGACCCAGTACTTC. This encodes CAWSFPETQYF.

This clonotype showed up just a few times. CDR3 region: CASSPDLTGELFF. CDR3 coding DNA: TGTGCCAGCAGCCCCGACCTCACCGGGGAGCTGTTTTTT. The chain uses TRBV28 and TRBJ2-2; no clear D. Germline-derived CDR1 and CDR2 are MDHEN and SYDVKM. V was cut by 6 bases and J by 4 bases, with 9 bases left in between. This CDR3 comprises 13 residues. The complete variable domain, with remaining parts taken from reference TRBV28 and TRBJ2-2, reads DVKVTQSSRYLVKRTGEKVFLECVQDMDHENMFWYRQDPGLGLRLIYFSYDVKMKEKGDIPEGYSVSREKKERFSLILESASTNQTSMYLCASSPDLTGELFFGEGSRLTVL.

This chain connects TRBV6-1 to TRBJ1-1, with 7 bases lining up with TRBD1. Unmatched junction bases numbered 4, after V lost 5 bases and J lost 1 base. CDR3 length equals 14 residues. Germline V gene lookup returns CDR1 MNHNS and CDR2 SASEGT. CDR3 in amino acids: CASSRDRENTEAFF. CDR3 nucleotide sequence: TGTGCCAGCAGTCGGGACAGAGAGAACACTGAAGCTTTCTTT.

This clonotype was detected many times. The chain uses TRBV19 and TRBJ1-2; D is ambiguous. Trimming took off 5 bases at V and 0 bases at J, with 7 bases between the two ends. This CDR3 contains 13 residues. Germline V CDR1 and CDR2: LNHDA, SQIVND (reference sequence). The CDR3, as DNA: TGTGCCAGTAGTTCCAGCCCTAACTATGGCTACACCTTC. This codes for CASSSSPNYGYTF.

In this sample, this clonotype turned up many times. V usage is TRBV20-1 and J usage is TRBJ2-1; 7 bases are a match to TRBD1. Germline V lookup: CDR1 DFQATT, CDR2 SNEGSKA (reference sequence). The V gene end was trimmed by 5 bases and the J gene end by 9 bases; junction bases not matched to a gene: 13. CDR3 size: 14 residues. The CDR3 DNA is TGCAGTGCTTTCGACAGGGTTCTGGGAAGTGAGCAGTTCTTC. The encoded protein is CSAFDRVLGSEQFF.

This clonotype was seen ten or more times. V usage is TRBV9 and J usage is TRBJ2-3, with D perhaps TRBD1 or TRBD2 (6 bases each). V lost 6 bases and J lost 0, with 14 bases in between. Germline values: CDR1 SGDLS, CDR2 YYNGEE. This CDR3 is 15 amino acids long. This CDR3 is CASTGGQLSTDTQYF. CDR3 nucleotides: TGTGCCAGCACCGGGGGCCAGCTTAGCACAGATACGCAGTATTTT.

The chain joins TRBV7-9 to TRBJ2-4; 14 bases are a match to TRBD2. J was trimmed by 5 bases and V by 5 bases; bases with no gene match: 8. The CDR3 spans 17 residues. CDR1 is SEHNR and CDR2 is FQNEAQ in the germline V gene (reference sequence). The CDR3 region has the DNA TGTGCCAGCAGCCCTGGGACTAGCGGGGGTCGCCAAAACATTCAGTACTTC. Its translation is CASSPGTSGGRQNIQYF.

This clonotype was seen ten or more times. The CDR3 here is CASSLGLADQPQHF. The CDR3 DNA is TGTGCCAGCAGCCTGGGACTGGCGGATCAGCCCCAGCATTTT. The chain carries TRBV3-2 and TRBJ1-5. TRBV3-2 is listed as a pseudogene. The CDR3 is 14 amino acids.

This clonotype was observed many times. The chain joins TRBV7-6 to TRBJ2-5, with unresolved D. Germline loops: CDR1 SGHVS, CDR2 FNYEAQ. V lost 1 base and J lost 5, with 8 bases in between. The CDR3 extends over 13 amino acids. The CDR3 sequence: CASSLDVGETQYF. The CDR3, as DNA: TGTGCCAGCAGCTTAGATGTGGGGGAGACCCAGTACTTC.

A few counts support this clonotype. The gene calls are TRBV28 and TRBJ1-2, with a possible D match to TRBD1 (5 bases). Germline V gene sequence: CDR1 MDHEN, CDR2 SYDVKM. This CDR3 has 12 amino acids. V lost 7 bases and J 4 bases, leaving 10 bases between the germline ends. CDR3 nucleotides: TGTGCCAGCACCGTAGGGGTCTATGGCTACACCTTC. It codes for CASTVGVYGYTF.

This clonotype showed up many times. The rearrangement links TRBV2 to TRBJ1-3; D gene unclear. This CDR3 spans 16 amino acids. The V and J ends lost 4 bases and 0 bases respectively, with 13 bases between them. Looked up from germline, CDR1 is SNHLY and CDR2 is FYNNEI. In DNA form, the CDR3 reads TGTGCCAGCAGTGCGTTCCAGGTGATCTCTGGAAACACCATATATTTT. Its translation: CASSAFQVISGNTIYF.